What follows are 28 T cell receptor beta chains derived from one specimen sequenced in a study of monozygotic twins with inflammatory bowel disease. Reprocessing the 5' RACE reads, TCRdb reports a single entry for every CDR3 protein and omits DNA. The record lists some 150,000 distinct CDR3 sequences, of which the ten most abundant hold 2% to 2.5%. Sequencing used blood. The receptors were gathered from a human donor with ulcerative colitis or Crohn's disease, or a healthy co-twin of an affected twin (not recorded which).

CDR3 region: CASSSREGYGYTF. The chain joins TRBV19 to TRBJ1-2. Per germline, CDR1 LNHDA and CDR2 SQIVND (reference sequence). CDR3 length: 13 amino acids.

The chain is built from TRBV2 and TRBJ2-2; the TCRdb call, TRBD1, lacks DNA for checking. In germline, CDR1 is SNHLY, CDR2 FYNNEI. The CDR3 is 15 amino acids. The CDR3 region is CAIGQTSSYTGELFF.

V is TRBV19 and J is TRBJ2-7; TCRdb selects TRBD2, and the lack of DNA leaves this call unchecked. Germline assignment: CDR1 LNHDA and CDR2 SQIVND (reference sequence). The CDR3 is made up of 15 amino acids. CDR3 loop: CASSATSGSSYEQYF.

This sequence joins TRBV15 and TRBJ1-1. This CDR3 is 17 amino acids long. Per germline, CDR1 LNHNV and CDR2 YYDKDF (reference sequence). The CDR3 reads CATSRVRGLGLNTEAFF.

This chain links TRBV6-2 or TRBV6-3 with TRBJ2-7; TCRdb designates TRBD1, a call that cannot be tested without DNA. The length of the CDR3 is 13 residues. Per the germline V gene, CDR1 is MNHEY and CDR2 is SVGEGT. CDR3 region: CASSGTVDYEQYF.

The chain has TRBV28 and TRBJ1-1; TCRdb gives TRBD1 as the D gene, but with no DNA this cannot be confirmed. The CDR3 runs to 14 residues. CDR1 is MDHEN, CDR2 SYDVKM, per germline. CDR3 sequence reads: CASSQGGMNTEAFF.

This chain links TRBV27 with TRBJ1-2. The germline V gene encodes CDR1 MNHEY and CDR2 SMNVEV (reference sequence). The CDR3 length is 14 residues. CDR3 region: CASSGKQRSGGYTF.

The V gene is TRBV20-1, the J gene TRBJ2-3; TCRdb designates TRBD1, a call that cannot be tested without DNA. The germline CDR1 and CDR2 sequences are DFQATT and SNEGSKA (reference sequence). This CDR3 is 15 amino acids long. This CDR3 is CSGTTGRGVLDTQYF.

The rearrangement joins TRBV6-2 or TRBV6-3 to TRBJ2-7; TCRdb selects TRBD2, and the lack of DNA leaves this call unchecked. Germline CDR1 is MNHEY and CDR2 is SVGEGT. This CDR3 comprises 13 residues. CDR3 region: CASSYGAGGEQYF.

The chain combines TRBV7-9 with TRBJ2-5; TCRdb indicates TRBD2, and absent DNA this call remains unverified. From germline, CDR1 is SEHNR and CDR2 FQNEAQ (reference sequence). CDR3 size: 14 residues. The CDR3 is CASSLASAAETQYF.

V gene TRBV7-8 combines with J gene TRBJ2-3. The CDR3 loop spans 15 amino acids. The V gene's germline CDR1 is SGHVS and CDR2 FQNEAQ. CDR3 loop: CASSSRLLRTDTQYF.

This chain links TRBV20-1 with TRBJ2-7; TCRdb picks TRBD2, but there is no DNA to check that call. This CDR3 contains 14 residues. Germline V CDR1 and CDR2: DFQATT, SNEGSKA (reference sequence). This chain's CDR3 is CSATDLAVSYEQYF.

The chain carries TRBV5-6 and TRBJ2-1; with no DNA, the TCRdb D assignment of TRBD2 cannot be verified. The CDR3 spans 16 residues. CDR1 and CDR2 from the germline V gene are SGHDT and YYEEEE. CDR3 amino acids: CASSFSGRGLYNEQFF.

The gene calls are TRBV20-1 and TRBJ2-3; TCRdb outputs TRBD1, but without DNA this stays unchecked. Germline V gene data show CDR1 as DFQATT and CDR2 as SNEGSKA (reference sequence). This CDR3 has 16 residues. Here the CDR3 reads CSAIRRPGQDTDTQYF.

The chain links TRBV6-1 to TRBJ1-2; there is no DNA to check the TCRdb D call of TRBD1. Germline CDR1 and CDR2: MNHNS and SASEGT. The CDR3 has 14 residues. The chain's CDR3 is CASRGSGKNYGYTF.

The chain carries TRBV4-3 and TRBJ2-1; no DNA is available, so the TRBD2 call from TCRdb remains unchecked. Germline assignment: CDR1 LGHNA and CDR2 YSLEER. The CDR3 is 16 residues long. CDR3: CASSQDWLAGGNEQFF.

CDR3 in amino acids: CSAREGYGYTF. V usage is TRBV20-1 and J usage is TRBJ1-2. There are 11 residues in the CDR3. Germline V gene data show CDR1 as DFQATT and CDR2 as SNEGSKA (reference sequence).

V gene TRBV15 combines with J gene TRBJ1-4. The germline V gene encodes CDR1 LNHNV and CDR2 YYDKDF (reference sequence). This CDR3 has 15 amino acids. Here the CDR3 reads CATSRDGGRGEKLFF. The variable domain in full, completed from reference TRBV15 and TRBJ1-4, reads DAMVIQNPRYQVTQFGKPVTLSCSQTLNHNVMYWYQQKSSQAPKLLFHYYDKDFNNEADTPDNFQSRRPNTSFCFLDIRSPGLGDTAMYLCATSRDGGRGEKLFFGSGTQLSVL.

The genes are TRBV6-2 or TRBV6-3 and TRBJ1-2. CDR1 and CDR2 from the germline V gene are MNHEY and SVGEGT. The CDR3 runs to 13 residues. The CDR3 spells CASSPGTGLGYTF.

CDR3 protein: CASSTSPSGAADTQYF. V is TRBV7-9 and J is TRBJ2-3; checking the TCRdb D call of TRBD2 is not possible without DNA. Germline CDR1 is SEHNR and CDR2 is FQNEAQ (reference sequence). This CDR3 region has 16 residues. The full variable domain, in which reference TRBV7-9 and TRBJ2-3 provide the parts outside the CDR3, is DTGVSQNPRHKITKRGQNVTFRCDPISEHNRLYWYRQTLGQGPEFLTYFQNEAQLEKSRLLSDRFSAERPKGSFSTLEIQRTEQGDSAMYLCASSTSPSGAADTQYFGPGTRLTVL.

The rearrangement joins TRBV7-3 to TRBJ2-7; the D call from TCRdb, TRBD1, cannot be confirmed without DNA. Germline loops: CDR1 SGHTA, CDR2 FQGTGA. This CDR3 is built from 13 residues. The CDR3 is CASSRQGSSEQYF. The variable domain in full, with the rest retrieved from reference TRBV7-3 and TRBJ2-7, is GAGVSQTPSNKVTEKGKYVELRCDPISGHTALYWYRQSLGQGPEFLIYFQGTGAADDSGLPNDRFFAVRPEGSVSTLKIQRTERGDSAVYLCASSRQGSSEQYFGPGTRLTVT.

The chain links TRBV12-3 or TRBV12-4 to TRBJ2-1. The CDR3 contains 15 residues. CDR3 protein: CASSLGESSYNEQFF.

The chain uses TRBV7-3 and TRBJ2-1; TCRdb returns TRBD1, unconfirmable since there is no DNA. Germline assignment: CDR1 SGHTA and CDR2 FQGTGA. The CDR3 runs 15 residues. This CDR3 is CASSLDRNSYNEQFF.

The chain has TRBV28 and TRBJ2-7. CDR1 is MDHEN, CDR2 SYDVKM, per germline. The CDR3 runs to 14 residues. CDR3 loop: CASSLSASRYEQYF.

This chain uses TRBV6-5 with TRBJ2-5. This CDR3 spans 15 amino acids. CDR1 MNHEY and CDR2 SVGAGI come from the germline V gene. The CDR3 protein is CVSSYSQGYQETQYF.

The chain recombines TRBV12-3 or TRBV12-4 with TRBJ1-2; the TRBD1 assignment by TCRdb is unverifiable without DNA. This CDR3 contains 14 residues. The CDR3: CASSPNRGSYGYTF.

This CDR3 is CASSPLLNIQETQYF. V gene TRBV5-1 combines with J gene TRBJ2-5; TCRdb selects TRBD1, and the lack of DNA leaves this call unchecked. The germline CDR1 and CDR2 sequences are SGHRS and YFSETQ. The CDR3 spans 15 residues.

This chain uses TRBV6-1 with TRBJ1-1; TCRdb indicates TRBD1, and absent DNA this call remains unverified. Per germline, CDR1 MNHNS and CDR2 SASEGT. The CDR3 is 15 residues long. The CDR3 sequence: CASSRSQGQIIEAFF.